This T cell receptor (beta chain) was recovered during a study of blood T cell repertoires in COVID-19. Looking at the study overall: From the United States, Italy and Spain came samples of acute and convalescent COVID-19. PBMCs, B-cell-depleted T cells, or T cells provided the cDNA or gDNA that made up the material.

The CDR3 length is 17 residues. Germline trimming cut 11 bases from V and 2 bases from J; bases unmatched to any gene: 20. Per the germline V gene, CDR1 is LGHDT and CDR2 is YNNKEL (reference sequence). In the study's own analysis: Scientists estimated how many nucleated cells there were by amplifying reference gene primers. Using immunoSEQ multiplex PCR, the repertoire was profiled, and TCRdb retains in-frame clones only, with some absent. The V and J calls and clone size were taken over from that table, and D and trimming were inferred from the DNA. The table records approximately 100,000 clones, 85% to 90% of them present only once.

The sequenced material came from peripheral blood. The receptor comes from a human donor in a cohort sampled during active COVID-19. V and J are TRBV3-1 (or the pseudogene TRBV3-2) and TRBJ2-7; 8 bases agree with TRBD2. The CDR3 region has the DNA TGTGCCCCAGCCCTTGGTAGCGGGATGATAGGCGCCTACGAGCAGTACTTC. Translation gives CAPALGSGMIGAYEQYF.